Described below is a single T cell receptor (beta chain) sequence and its context. No antigen is known for it. An end of the junction differs from the germline gene, which may be a read error. The CDR3 runs to 15 residues. Germline lookup yields CDR1 SGHTA and CDR2 FQGNSA. The sample originates from a study of type 1 regulatory T cells. TCRdb recomputed calls from the reads with MiXCR, one row per CDR3 protein. Counted here are around 65,000 distinct CDR3 sequences, roughly 49% occurring once; the ten biggest clones make up approximately 2.3%. This chain links TRBV7-2 with TRBJ2-3; D not resolved. The TCR comes from a human donor in good health. The sequencing input was cultured non-Tr1 T cells, either the whole culture or a sorted T cell fraction (not recorded which). The CDR3: CASSPQHTRTDAQYF. The CDR3 coding sequence is TGTGCCAGCAGCCCCCAGCATACGCGCACAGATGCGCAGTATTTT.